One and the same sample provided the 25 T cell receptor beta chains below, sequenced in a study of lymphopenia after photon versus proton radiotherapy. The protocol was immunoSEQ multiplex PCR, while the TCRdb copy is restricted to in-frame clones and leaves out a portion. The profile covers fewer than 25,000 clones, with about four fifths appearing a single time and over 2.5% taken by the ten largest. The material was peripheral blood, obtained from a patient treated with photon-based radiotherapy. These receptors all come from a woman aged 50 to 60 with pancreatic cancer.

This chain joins TRBV9 and TRBJ2-3; 8 nucleotides align to TRBD2. This CDR3 has 16 residues. The germline CDR1 and CDR2 sequences are SGDLS and YYNGEE. V was clipped by 0 bases and J by 3 bases; unmatched bases: 6. CDR3 loop: CASSVDRERGTDTQYF. Written as DNA, the CDR3 is TGTGCCAGCAGCGTAGACCGGGAGCGGGGGACAGATACGCAGTATTTT.

V gene TRBV15 combines with J gene TRBJ2-5; D ambiguous. Between the trimmed V and J ends, which lost 0 bases and 4 bases, there was a span of 12 bases. Germline V gene data show CDR1 as LNHNV and CDR2 as YYDKDF (reference sequence). This CDR3 spans 15 amino acids. CDR3 in amino acids: CATSRDGDPSETQYF. DNA for the CDR3: TGTGCCACCAGCAGAGATGGGGATCCTTCAGAGACCCAGTACTTC.

The gene calls are TRBV14 and TRBJ2-3; 11 nucleotides match TRBD2. The germline V gene has CDR1 SGHDN and CDR2 FVKESK. CDR3 size: 15 residues. V shed 4 bases and J 6 bases; nucleotides not matched to a gene: 6. The CDR3 here is CASSPKTSGMDTQYF. DNA of the CDR3: TGTGCCAGCAGCCCGAAGACTAGCGGGATGGATACGCAGTATTTT. Supplemented by reference TRBV14 and TRBJ2-3, the full variable domain reads EAGVTQFPSHSVIEKGQTVTLRCDPISGHDNLYWYRRVMGKEIKFLLHFVKESKQDESGMPNNRFLAERTGGTYSTLKVQPAELEDSGVYFCASSPKTSGMDTQYFGPGTRLTVL.

In its sample, this clone was seen a few times. The V call is TRBV28, the J call TRBJ2-7; TRBD1 matches at 7 bases. This CDR3 spans 15 amino acids. Trimming removed 3 bases from V and 5 bases from J; junction bases left unmatched: 10. Germline assignment: CDR1 MDHEN and CDR2 SYDVKM. The CDR3 protein is CASSFLRQGHHEQYF. CDR3 nucleotides: TGTGCCAGCAGTTTCCTACGACAGGGCCACCACGAGCAGTACTTC. The full variable domain, completed using reference TRBV28 and TRBJ2-7, is DVKVTQSSRYLVKRTGEKVFLECVQDMDHENMFWYRQDPGLGLRLIYFSYDVKMKEKGDIPEGYSVSREKKERFSLILESASTNQTSMYLCASSFLRQGHHEQYFGPGTRLTVT.

The V and J genes are TRBV10-1 and TRBJ2-7; perhaps D is TRBD1 or TRBD2 (6 bases each). This CDR3 has 17 amino acids. Deletions cut 3 bases from V and 2 bases from J, with 20 bases between. From germline, CDR1 is WNHNN and CDR2 SYGVQD (reference sequence). CDR3 nucleotide sequence: TGCGCCAGCAGTGAAGGGGGGAGCGGCTTGGGGGCCTACGAGCAGTACTTC. Protein product: CASSEGGSGLGAYEQYF.

This chain joins TRBV6-5 and TRBJ1-1; D ambiguous. Germline CDR1 MNHEY, CDR2 SVGAGI. The CDR3 is 13 residues long. The germline V and J ends were trimmed by 2 bases and 3 bases, with 7 bases remaining between them. This CDR3 reads CASSYARDTEAFF. The CDR3 DNA is TGTGCCAGCAGTTACGCCCGGGACACTGAAGCTTTCTTT.

This sequence joins TRBV7-7 and TRBJ2-7; 8 bases map to TRBD1. The CDR3 is 17 residues long. V trimming: 7 bases; J trimming: 2 bases; junction bases outside the gene matches: 16. CDR1 is SSHAT, CDR2 FNYEAQ, per germline (reference sequence). The CDR3 loop is CASTLLPRTGRTYEQYF. CDR3 coding DNA: TGTGCCAGCACCCTACTCCCTCGGACAGGGCGCACCTACGAGCAGTACTTC.

This chain uses TRBV9 with TRBJ2-3, with TRBD2 matching 10 bases. V was clipped by 3 bases and J by 4 bases; unmatched bases: 8. The CDR3 covers 16 residues. CDR1 is SGDLS, CDR2 YYNGEE, per germline. The CDR3 DNA reads as TGTGCCAGCAGCGAACCGGGACTAGCGTCATCAGATACGCAGTATTTT. It translates to CASSEPGLASSDTQYF.

Comments on this clone: At one boundary the junction diverges from the germline segment, which might be a read error. V gene TRBV6-1 combines with J gene TRBJ2-7, with D perhaps TRBD1 (5 bases). The CDR3 is 10 amino acids. Per germline, CDR1 MNHNS and CDR2 SASEGT. The CDR3 region is CASSEAYRLF. CDR3 nucleotides: TGTGCCAGCAGTGAAGCCTACAGGTTGTTC.

The CDR3 DNA sequence: TGTGCCAGCAGTTTCAGCGGGGCCACTGAAGCTTTCTTT. Its protein is CASSFSGATEAFF. The chain employs TRBV28 and TRBJ1-1; D is possibly TRBD1 (5 bases). Germline assignment: CDR1 MDHEN and CDR2 SYDVKM. This CDR3 has 13 residues. V lost 3 bases and J 4 bases, leaving 9 bases between the germline ends.

This rearrangement joins TRBV2 to TRBJ2-1, with 7 bases matching TRBD2. The germline CDR1 and CDR2 sequences are SNHLY and FYNNEI. The CDR3 extends over 15 amino acids. V lost 3 bases and J lost 7; bases outside the gene matches: 9. CDR3 sequence reads: CASSEREGQKNEQFF. Here the CDR3 DNA reads TGTGCCAGCAGTGAGAGGGAGGGCCAGAAAAATGAGCAGTTCTTC.

This clone was detected once. The chain combines TRBV30 with TRBJ2-3; D assignment may be TRBD1 or TRBD2 (6 bases each). Between the trimmed V and J ends, which lost 2 bases and 0 bases, there was a span of 9 bases. The CDR3 totals 14 residues. From germline, CDR1 is GTSNPN and CDR2 SVGIG (reference sequence). The CDR3 is CAWSKGGSTDTQYF. The DNA for the CDR3 is TGTGCCTGGAGTAAAGGGGGGAGCACAGATACGCAGTATTTT.

The chain combines TRBV27 with TRBJ2-2; D tentatively fits TRBD1 or TRBD2 (6 bases each). This CDR3 spans 14 amino acids. Germline V lookup: CDR1 MNHEY, CDR2 SMNVEV (reference sequence). V dropped 2 bases and J dropped 6 bases, with 10 bases sitting between them. The CDR3 spells CASSLRGAAGELFF. The DNA of the CDR3 is TGTGCCAGCAGTTTAAGGGGGGCGGCCGGGGAGCTGTTTTTT.

The rearrangement links TRBV7-9 to TRBJ2-5, with a weak D call TRBD2 (6 bases). The CDR3 runs to 11 residues. Germline lookup yields CDR1 SEHNR and CDR2 FQNEAQ (reference sequence). CDR3 region: CVGGTEETQYF. CDR3 sequence (DNA): TGTGTGGGGGGTACCGAGGAGACCCAGTACTTC.

CDR3 nucleotides: TGTGCCAGCAGTTACTCGGCCGCTGGCGATGAGCAGTTCTTC. Protein: CASSYSAAGDEQFF. The rearrangement joins TRBV6-6 to TRBJ2-1; D remains unclear. The CDR3 loop spans 14 amino acids. V lost 0 bases and J lost 8, with 11 bases in between. Germline CDR1 and CDR2: MNHNY and SVGAGI (reference sequence).

CDR3 sequence reads: CASRGQGDIYEQYF. The CDR3, as DNA: TGTGCCAGTAGGGGACAGGGGGATATCTACGAGCAGTACTTC. The chain recombines TRBV28 with TRBJ2-7; 11 nucleotides line up with TRBD1. This CDR3 is 14 amino acids long. The V gene's germline CDR1 is MDHEN and CDR2 SYDVKM. With V trimmed by 9 bases and J by 3 bases, 7 bases remained unmatched.

V is TRBV27 and J is TRBJ2-3; D call uncertain. The V and J ends lost 1 base and 0 bases respectively, with 8 bases between them. The CDR3 spans 15 residues. Germline lookup yields CDR1 MNHEY and CDR2 SMNVEV (reference sequence). The CDR3 region is CASSLWASSTDTQYF. The CDR3 coding sequence is TGTGCCAGCAGTTTATGGGCTTCTAGCACAGATACGCAGTATTTT.

Only a few counts were recorded for this clone. The chain employs TRBV5-6 and TRBJ1-4, with 9 bases fitting TRBD1. Trimming at V came to 2 bases and at J to 8 bases, leaving 10 bases not matched to a gene. The CDR3 extends over 16 amino acids. From germline, CDR1 is SGHDT and CDR2 YYEEEE. The CDR3 loop is CASSLPLTGGTEKLFF. Written as DNA, the CDR3 is TGTGCCAGCAGCTTACCACTGACAGGGGGAACGGAAAAACTGTTTTTT.

This clone was recorded a few times. The V and J genes are TRBV19 and TRBJ2-1; the D gene is possibly TRBD2 (5 bases). V lost 5 bases and J 6 bases, leaving 11 bases between the germline ends. Germline CDR1 LNHDA, CDR2 SQIVND (reference sequence). The CDR3 runs 13 residues. CDR3 DNA sequence: TGTGCCAGTAGTGCAACTAGTTTCAATGAGCAGTTCTTC. Amino acid sequence: CASSATSFNEQFF.

The rearrangement links TRBV9 to TRBJ1-3; D is undetermined. The CDR3 sequence is 16 residues long. V was shortened by 3 bases and J by 3 bases, with 16 bases between the two germline ends. CDR1 is SGDLS, CDR2 YYNGEE, per germline. CDR3 residues: CASSDTDPPLGNTIYF. CDR3 in DNA: TGTGCCAGCAGCGACACGGATCCCCCACTTGGAAACACCATATATTTT.

This chain joins TRBV19 and TRBJ2-1; D possibly corresponds to TRBD1 (7 bases). The CDR3 length is 17 residues. CDR1 is LNHDA, CDR2 SQIVND, per germline (reference sequence). Trimming took 6 bases from V and 0 from J, leaving 18 bases between them. The CDR3 region has the DNA TGTGCCAGTAGGCACTATCCAGGGGGGAGCTCCTACAATGAGCAGTTCTTC. This codes for CASRHYPGGSSYNEQFF.

The J gene is TRBJ1-5, the V gene TRBV28, with D maybe TRBD1 (5 bases). This CDR3 has 15 residues. V was shortened by 3 bases and J by 3 bases, with 12 bases between the two germline ends. Germline lookup yields CDR1 MDHEN and CDR2 SYDVKM. The CDR3 DNA is TGTGCCAGCAGTTTGACGGCGGACATCAATCAGCCCCAGCATTTT. This translates into CASSLTADINQPQHF.

V and J are TRBV5-6 and TRBJ1-1; possibly TRBD1 for D (6 bases). The CDR3 is 15 residues long. V shed 4 bases and J shed 3 bases, with 16 bases lying between them. CDR1 is SGHDT and CDR2 is YYEEEE in the germline V gene. Written as DNA, the CDR3 is TGTGCCAGCAGCCCGGAGTGGGGGCGGGACACTGAAGCTTTCTTT. Amino acids: CASSPEWGRDTEAFF.

The rearrangement joins TRBV7-2 to TRBJ2-2; D remains unclear. The CDR3 spans 14 residues. Trimming stripped 4 bases from V and 4 bases from J, with 10 bases between. Per germline, CDR1 SGHTA and CDR2 FQGNSA. CDR3 bases: TGTGCCAGCAGCTCGGACGGGTCCACCGGGGAGCTGTTTTTT. The encoded protein is CASSSDGSTGELFF.

The chain employs TRBV9 and TRBJ2-7; TRBD2 matches at 14 bases. CDR3 size: 14 residues. Germline assignment: CDR1 SGDLS and CDR2 YYNGEE. V shed 3 bases and J 5 bases; nucleotides not matched to a gene: 1. CDR3: CASSEGLAGDEQYF. As DNA, the CDR3 is TGTGCCAGCAGCGAGGGACTAGCGGGAGACGAGCAGTACTTC.